These T cell receptor beta chains were read from a single sample in a study of cytomegalovirus exposure and HLA in healthy donors. Some clones are missing from TCRdb's copy, which holds only in-frame ones; the method was immunoSEQ multiplex PCR. The table lists about 160,000 clones, roughly 87% of them singletons. The sample was PBMCs. The receptors were sampled from a girl aged 5-17 years in good health and CMV-seropositive. Both conserved end residues are part of each CDR3. The order of the fields is V gene, clone size, J gene, D gene, CDR3 DNA, CDR3 protein. The D gene is left open where the match is weak. Only part of the rows carry a size: once, few, many, or a class if the clone is expanded.

TRBV28	once	TRBJ2-5	NA	TGTGCCAGCAAGACAGTTTTGAAAGAGACCCAGTACTTC	CASKTVLKETQYF
TRBV10-3	NA	TRBJ1-2	NA	TGTGCCATCAGTGAGGGCAGAAACTATGGCTACACCTTC	CAISEGRNYGYTF
TRBV7-9	NA	TRBJ2-4	NA	TGTGCCAGCAGCCAGACGAGGTCGGACAAAAACATTCAGTACTTC	CASSQTRSDKNIQYF
TRBV14	few	TRBJ2-3	TRBD2	TGTGCCATCCCTAGCGGGGAAATCACAGATACGCAGTATTTT	CAIPSGEITDTQYF
TRBV9	NA	TRBJ1-1	NA	TGTGCCAGCAGCGTAGGTCCTGCGGGGGCAGACACTGAAGCTTTCTTT	CASSVGPAGADTEAFF
TRBV28	NA	TRBJ2-4	NA	TGTGCCACCTCGGGGGGGACAGCTCGTCAGTACTTC	CATSGGTARQYF
TRBV25-1	NA	TRBJ2-2	NA	TGTGCCAGCGAGTCAGGGTTGTACCCCGGGGAGCTGTTTTTT	CASESGLYPGELFF
TRBV5-3	NA	TRBJ1-2	NA	TGTGCCAGAAGCCGGAGGGCCTTGTTTTTGAGCTACACCTTC	CARSRRALFLSYTF
TRBV25-1	NA	TRBJ1-1	NA	TGTGCCAGCAGTGATCCCAGGGGGAACACTGAAGCTTTCTTT	CASSDPRGNTEAFF
TRBV11-2	NA	TRBJ2-2	TRBD2	TGTGCCAGCAGCTTAGTAGTGGGGGGGACTGGGGCCCGAACCGGGGAGCTGTTTTTT	CASSLVVGGTGARTGELFF
TRBV30	NA	TRBJ2-2	TRBD1	TGTGCCTGGAGTATTGGGACAGGGTACATATCCGGGGAGCTGTTTTTT	CAWSIGTGYISGELFF
TRBV30	NA	TRBJ2-7	NA	TGTGCCTGGAGCTCCGACAGTTACGAGCAGTACTTC	CAWSSDSYEQYF
TRBV19	NA	TRBJ1-1	TRBD1	TGTGCCAGTAGTATCCCTGGACAGGGGAGGCCTGAAGCTTTCTTT	CASSIPGQGRPEAFF
TRBV6-5	once	TRBJ1-1	NA	TGTGCCAGCAGTTACGATCAGGGGCTCCTCGGCACTGAAGCTTTCTTT	CASSYDQGLLGTEAFF
TRBV5-1	NA	TRBJ1-1	TRBD1	TGCGCCAGCAGCCCAGAGACAGGGTACGCCACTGAAGCTTTCTTT	CASSPETGYATEAFF
TRBV7-3	NA	TRBJ2-1	TRBD2	TGTGCCAGCAGCCCCAGCGGCCTAGCGGGAGGGGACAATGAGCAGTTCTTC	CASSPSGLAGGDNEQFF
TRBV7-8	NA	TRBJ2-7	NA	TGTGCCAGCAGCCCCAGCGCTGACTACGAGCAGTACTTC	CASSPSADYEQYF
TRBV7-2	few	TRBJ2-7	TRBD1	TGTGCCAGCAGCCGGGACAGGGCCTTGTCCCACGAGCAGTACTTC	CASSRDRALSHEQYF
TRBV7-2	once	TRBJ2-5	TRBD2	TGTGCCAGCAGCTTAAGTCCCTCCCTGAGCGGGGGCCAAGAGACCCAGTACTTC	CASSLSPSLSGGQETQYF
TRBV27	NA	TRBJ1-2	NA	TGTGCCAGCAGTTCCTCGGCGGGGACTGGGATTTATGGCTACACCTTC	CASSSSAGTGIYGYTF
TRBV4-1	NA	TRBJ2-5	NA	TGCGCCAGCAGCCCCTCCAATCCCAACAAATTCCAAGAGACCCAGTACTTC	CASSPSNPNKFQETQYF
TRBV19	NA	TRBJ2-5	NA	TGTGCCAGTAGTATGCAGGGAGAGACCCAGTACTTC	CASSMQGETQYF
TRBV19	few	TRBJ2-7	TRBD1	TGTGCCAGTAGTTCCTCCCCCGGGACAGTCTACGAGCAGTACTTC	CASSSSPGTVYEQYF
TRBV12-2	NA	TRBJ1-5	NA	TGTGCAAGTCGCTTAGGCCATGGGGGACAGGGGAGCGATCAGCCCCAGCATTTT	CASRLGHGGQGSDQPQHF
TRBV25-1	many	TRBJ2-7	NA	TGTGCCAGCAGTCGTCAAACTCCGGGATACGGAGCCCCCGAGCAGTACTTC	CASSRQTPGYGAPEQYF
TRBV5-1	NA	TRBJ2-5	TRBD2	TGCGCCAGCAGCCGGGGGGTCCAAGAGACCCAGTACTTC	CASSRGVQETQYF
TRBV7-9	NA	TRBJ2-7	NA	TGTGCCAGCAGCTTAGCCGACGAGCAGTACTTC	CASSLADEQYF
TRBV10-3	NA	TRBJ1-1	TRBD1	TGTGCCATCAGAGGGACAGGGCCGGGGACTGAAGCTTTCTTT	CAIRGTGPGTEAFF
TRBV7-2	NA	TRBJ2-5	TRBD2	TGTGCCAGCAGCTTAGTCGGGGGACTAGCGGAGACCCAGTACTTC	CASSLVGGLAETQYF
TRBV7-9	NA	TRBJ1-1	TRBD1	TGTGCCAGCAGCTTAGGGGACAGCTACACTGAAGCTTTCTTT	CASSLGDSYTEAFF
TRBV27	few	TRBJ1-2	TRBD1	TGTGCCAGCAGTTCCCAGGGGGCGGGGGGGTATGGCTACACCTTC	CASSSQGAGGYGYTF
TRBV13	NA	TRBJ2-7	TRBD1	TGTGCCAGCAGCTTAGGCCTCCGGGGAGACAGGGACGAGCAGTACTTC	CASSLGLRGDRDEQYF
TRBV6-6	NA	TRBJ2-7	NA	TGTGCCAGCAGTTACCAGTACGAGCAGTACTTC	CASSYQYEQYF
TRBV18	NA	TRBJ2-7	TRBD1	TGTGCCAGCTCATTCCGGGACAGGGGTGCCGAGCAGTACTTC	CASSFRDRGAEQYF
TRBV16	NA	TRBJ1-3	TRBD1	TGTGCCAGCAGCCAATCCAGACAGGGATCTGGAAACACCATATATTTT	CASSQSRQGSGNTIYF
TRBV2	NA	TRBJ1-5	NA	TGTGCCAGCAGGAGACTTTCCCAGCCCCAGCATTTT	CASRRLSQPQHF
TRBV27	NA	TRBJ1-1	NA	TGTGCCAGCAGTCGATCCCCTTTCCATCAACAGGGAGTGAACACTGAAGCTTTCTTT	CASSRSPFHQQGVNTEAFF
TRBV6-1	NA	TRBJ2-3	TRBD2	TGTGCCGGGGGACTAGCGGCGCAGGATACGCAGTATTTT	CAGGLAAQDTQYF
TRBV7-3	NA	TRBJ2-3	TRBD1	TGTGCCAGCAGCTTCGGGACAGAAGATACGCAGTATTTT	CASSFGTEDTQYF
TRBV5-1	NA	TRBJ2-1	TRBD2	TGCGCCAGCGCTAGCGGAGTCTACAATGAGCAGTTCTTC	CASASGVYNEQFF
TRBV18	NA	TRBJ2-1	NA	TGTGCCAGCTCACCACGCCTAGGTCAGGGTGGCTACAATGAGCAGTTCTTC	CASSPRLGQGGYNEQFF
TRBV19	NA	TRBJ2-7	NA	TGTGCCAGTAGTATAGGTGGAGGGGGCGTTTACGAGCAGTACTTC	CASSIGGGGVYEQYF
TRBV28	NA	TRBJ2-3	NA	TGTGCCAGCATTGCAGGGTCCCAAGGAGATACGCAGTATTTT	CASIAGSQGDTQYF
TRBV6-6	NA	TRBJ2-6	TRBD2	TGTGCCAGCAGTTACGGGGGGGAAGCCAACGTCCTGACTTTC	CASSYGGEANVLTF
TRBV7-8	NA	TRBJ2-1	TRBD1	TGTGCCAGCAGCTTGACAGGGGAGCAGTTCTTC	CASSLTGEQFF
TRBV6-5	NA	TRBJ1-1	NA	TGTGCCAGCACCAGAGGAGGGCCGGGTGAAGCTTTCTTT	CASTRGGPGEAFF
TRBV6-5	NA	TRBJ2-1	TRBD2	TGTGCCAGCAGTTCCCTGGCGGGAGGGTGGAATGAGCAGTTCTTC	CASSSLAGGWNEQFF
TRBV28	NA	TRBJ2-7	NA	TGTGCCAGCAGTTCCTACTACGAGCAGTACTTC	CASSSYYEQYF
TRBV10-3	NA	TRBJ1-5	TRBD1	TGTGCCACCGGACAGGATGATCAGCCCCAGCATTTT	CATGQDDQPQHF
TRBV6-5	once	TRBJ2-7	TRBD2	TGTGCCAGCAGTTATGGGCTAGCGGGGGGGACCTACGAGCAGTACTTC	CASSYGLAGGTYEQYF
TRBV28	NA	TRBJ2-6	NA	TGTGCCAGCGTCGGCAGGGTATTGGCTGGGGCCAACGTCCTGACTTTC	CASVGRVLAGANVLTF